The sample holds a few counts of the clone carrying this TCR beta chain. These data are taken from a study of early T cells in non-severe SARS-CoV-2 infection. About the study: Sequencing input comprised bulk RNA from unsorted whole blood; chain pairing was not available.

Germline CDR1 is MGHRA and CDR2 is YSYEKL. CDR3 length: 15 amino acids. V dropped 1 base and J dropped 3 bases, with 10 bases sitting between them. The TCR library protocol was used to attach unique molecular identifiers. These identifiers were attached to individual cDNA molecules. From the 5' RACE reads, TCRdb called clonotypes with MiXCR, one entry per CDR3 protein. The sample yields around 84,000 distinct CDR3 sequences, over 13% seen once. The chain combines TRBV4-1 with TRBJ1-5; D gene uncertain. Sequencing was carried out using whole blood. The TCR comes from an adult who was a healthcare worker with PCR-confirmed SARS-CoV-2 infection or an uninfected control (not recorded which). The DNA of the CDR3 is TGCGCCAGCAGCCAAGTTCCGCTCTTCAATCAGCCCCAGCATTTT. Encoded protein: CASSQVPLFNQPQHF.